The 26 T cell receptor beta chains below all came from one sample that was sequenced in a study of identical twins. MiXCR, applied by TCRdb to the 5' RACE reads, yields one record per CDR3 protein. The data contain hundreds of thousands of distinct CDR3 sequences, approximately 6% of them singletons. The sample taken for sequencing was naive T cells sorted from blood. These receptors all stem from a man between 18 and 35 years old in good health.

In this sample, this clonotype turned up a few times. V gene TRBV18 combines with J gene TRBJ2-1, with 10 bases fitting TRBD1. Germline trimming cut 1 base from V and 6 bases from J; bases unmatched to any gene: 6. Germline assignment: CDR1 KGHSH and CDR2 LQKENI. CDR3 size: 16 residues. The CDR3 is CASSPLRTGGANEQFF. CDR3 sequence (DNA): TGTGCCAGCTCACCACTACGGACAGGGGGGGCCAATGAGCAGTTCTTC.

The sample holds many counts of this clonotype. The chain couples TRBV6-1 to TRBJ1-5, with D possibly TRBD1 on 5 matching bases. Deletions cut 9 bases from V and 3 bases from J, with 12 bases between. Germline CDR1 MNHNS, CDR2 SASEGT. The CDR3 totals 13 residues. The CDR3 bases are TGTGCCAGTCTGGCAGGGTACAATCAGCCCCAGCATTTT. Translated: CASLAGYNQPQHF.

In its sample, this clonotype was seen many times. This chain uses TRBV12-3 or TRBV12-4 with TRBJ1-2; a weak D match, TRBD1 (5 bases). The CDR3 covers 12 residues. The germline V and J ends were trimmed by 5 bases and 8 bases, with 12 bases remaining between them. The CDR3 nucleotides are TGTGCCAGCAGTCCCGCAGGGAGGGGCTACACCTTC. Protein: CASSPAGRGYTF.

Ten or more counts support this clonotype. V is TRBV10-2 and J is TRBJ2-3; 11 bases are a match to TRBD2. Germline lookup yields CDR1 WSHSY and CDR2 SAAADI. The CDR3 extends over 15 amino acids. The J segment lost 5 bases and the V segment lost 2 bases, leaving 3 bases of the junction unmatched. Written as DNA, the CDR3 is TGCGCCAGCAGTGAGATTAGCGGGAGGGGAGATACGCAGTATTTT. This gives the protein CASSEISGRGDTQYF.

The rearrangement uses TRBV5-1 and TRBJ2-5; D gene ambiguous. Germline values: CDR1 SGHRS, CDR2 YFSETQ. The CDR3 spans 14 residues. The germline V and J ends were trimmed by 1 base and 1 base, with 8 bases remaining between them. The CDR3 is CASSLRRSQETQYF. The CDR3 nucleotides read TGCGCCAGCAGCTTGCGGCGGAGCCAAGAGACCCAGTACTTC. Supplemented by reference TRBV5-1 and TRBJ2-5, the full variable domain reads KAGVTQTPRYLIKTRGQQVTLSCSPISGHRSVSWYQQTPGQGLQFLFEYFSETQRNKGNFPGRFSGRQFSNSRSEMNVSTLELGDSALYLCASSLRRSQETQYFGPGTRLLVL.

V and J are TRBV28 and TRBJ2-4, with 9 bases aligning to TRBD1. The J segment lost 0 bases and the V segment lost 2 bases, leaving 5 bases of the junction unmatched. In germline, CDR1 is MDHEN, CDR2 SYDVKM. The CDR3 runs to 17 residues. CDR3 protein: CASSLIVGQGAKNIQYF. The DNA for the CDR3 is TGTGCCAGCAGTTTAATAGTGGGACAGGGAGCCAAAAACATTCAGTACTTC.

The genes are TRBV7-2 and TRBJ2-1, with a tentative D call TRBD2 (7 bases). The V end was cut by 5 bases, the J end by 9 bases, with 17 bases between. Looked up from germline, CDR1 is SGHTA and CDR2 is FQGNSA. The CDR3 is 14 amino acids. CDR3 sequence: CASSRGLAVTEQFF. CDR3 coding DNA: TGTGCCAGCAGCCGGGGGCTAGCGGTGACTGAGCAGTTCTTC.

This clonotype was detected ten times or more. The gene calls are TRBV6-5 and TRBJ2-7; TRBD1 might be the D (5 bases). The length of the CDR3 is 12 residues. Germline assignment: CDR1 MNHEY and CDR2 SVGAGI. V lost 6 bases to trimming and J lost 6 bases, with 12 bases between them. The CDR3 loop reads CASRPLGREQYF. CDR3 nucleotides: TGTGCCAGCAGACCTTTGGGGCGCGAGCAGTACTTC.

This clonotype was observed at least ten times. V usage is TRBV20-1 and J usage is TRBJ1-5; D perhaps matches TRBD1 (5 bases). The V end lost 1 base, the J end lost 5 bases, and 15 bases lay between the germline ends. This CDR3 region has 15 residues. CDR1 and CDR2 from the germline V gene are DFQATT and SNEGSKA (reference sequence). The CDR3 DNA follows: TGCAGTGCTAGAGCCCCCGGGACGGGACATCAGCCCCAGCATTTT. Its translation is CSARAPGTGHQPQHF.

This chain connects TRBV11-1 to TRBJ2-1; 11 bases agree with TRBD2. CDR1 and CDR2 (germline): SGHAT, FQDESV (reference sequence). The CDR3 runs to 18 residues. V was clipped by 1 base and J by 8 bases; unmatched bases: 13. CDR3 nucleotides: TGTGCCAGCAGCTTAGAACTAGCGGGAGACAAGAAGGGACATGAGCAGTTCTTC. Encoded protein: CASSLELAGDKKGHEQFF.

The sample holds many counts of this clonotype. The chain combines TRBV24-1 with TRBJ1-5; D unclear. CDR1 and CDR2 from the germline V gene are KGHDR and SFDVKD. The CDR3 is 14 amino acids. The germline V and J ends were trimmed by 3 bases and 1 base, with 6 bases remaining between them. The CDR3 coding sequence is TGTGCCACCAGTGATGTGGGGAGCAATCAGCCCCAGCATTTT. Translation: CATSDVGSNQPQHF.

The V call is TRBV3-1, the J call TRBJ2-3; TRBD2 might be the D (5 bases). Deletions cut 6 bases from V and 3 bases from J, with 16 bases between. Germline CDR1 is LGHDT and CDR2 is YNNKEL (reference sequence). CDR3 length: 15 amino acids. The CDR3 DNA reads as TGTGCCAGCAGTAAAAACGGGATCAGGACAGATACGCAGTATTTT. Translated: CASSKNGIRTDTQYF.

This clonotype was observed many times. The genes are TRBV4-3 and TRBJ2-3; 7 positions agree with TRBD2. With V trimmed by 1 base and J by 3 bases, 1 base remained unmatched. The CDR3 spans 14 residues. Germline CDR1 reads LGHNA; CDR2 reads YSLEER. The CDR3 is CASSQGSGTDTQYF. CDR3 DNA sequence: TGCGCCAGCAGCCAAGGTAGCGGGACAGATACGCAGTATTTT.

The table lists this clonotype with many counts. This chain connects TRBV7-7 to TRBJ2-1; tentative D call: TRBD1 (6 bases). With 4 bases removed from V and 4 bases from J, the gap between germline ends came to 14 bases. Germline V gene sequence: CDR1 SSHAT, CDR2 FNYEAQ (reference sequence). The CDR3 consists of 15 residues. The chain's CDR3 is CASSSLRTDYNEQFF. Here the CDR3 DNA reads TGTGCCAGCAGCTCCTTACGGACAGATTACAATGAGCAGTTCTTC. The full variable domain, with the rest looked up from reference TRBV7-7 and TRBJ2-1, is GAGVSQSPRYKVTKRGQDVTLRCDPISSHATLYWYQQALGQGPEFLTYFNYEAQPDKSGLPSDRFSAERPEGSISTLTIQRTEQRDSAMYRCASSSLRTDYNEQFFGPGTRLTVL.

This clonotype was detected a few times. The CDR3 loop is CASSITRTSGDGEQYV. CDR3 nucleotides: TGTGCCAGCAGCATAACTCGGACTAGCGGGGATGGGGAGCAGTACGTC. The chain combines TRBV21-1 with TRBJ2-7; the table's D call of TRBD2 was not tested on the DNA. TRBV21-1 counts as a pseudogene. The CDR3 spans 16 residues.

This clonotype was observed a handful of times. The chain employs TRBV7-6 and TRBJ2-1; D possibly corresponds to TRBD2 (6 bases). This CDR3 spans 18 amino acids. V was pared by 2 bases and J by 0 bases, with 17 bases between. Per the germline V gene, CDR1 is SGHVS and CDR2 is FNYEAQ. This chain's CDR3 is CASSLIVLRGTSYNEQFF. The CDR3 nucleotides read TGTGCCAGCAGCTTAATTGTACTTCGCGGGACCTCCTACAATGAGCAGTTCTTC.

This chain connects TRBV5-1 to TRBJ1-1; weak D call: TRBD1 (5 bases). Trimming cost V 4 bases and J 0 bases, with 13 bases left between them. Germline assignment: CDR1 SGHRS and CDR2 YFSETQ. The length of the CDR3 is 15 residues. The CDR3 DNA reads TGCGCCAGCAGCCCGGGACCCGGGATGAACACTGAAGCTTTCTTT. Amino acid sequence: CASSPGPGMNTEAFF.

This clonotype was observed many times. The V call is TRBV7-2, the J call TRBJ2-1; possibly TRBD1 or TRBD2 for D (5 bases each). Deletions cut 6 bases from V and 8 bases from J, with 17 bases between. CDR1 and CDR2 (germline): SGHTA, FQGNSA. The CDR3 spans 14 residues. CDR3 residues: CASRDWGNRDEQFF. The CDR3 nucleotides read TGTGCCAGCAGGGACTGGGGGAACCGCGATGAGCAGTTCTTC.

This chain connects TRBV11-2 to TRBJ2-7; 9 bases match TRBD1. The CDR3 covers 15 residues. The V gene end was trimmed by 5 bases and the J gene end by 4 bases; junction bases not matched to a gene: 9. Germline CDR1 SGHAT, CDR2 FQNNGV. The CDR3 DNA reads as TGTGCCAGCAGCCCGGGGACAGGGATATTATACGAGCAGTACGTC. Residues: CASSPGTGILYEQYV.

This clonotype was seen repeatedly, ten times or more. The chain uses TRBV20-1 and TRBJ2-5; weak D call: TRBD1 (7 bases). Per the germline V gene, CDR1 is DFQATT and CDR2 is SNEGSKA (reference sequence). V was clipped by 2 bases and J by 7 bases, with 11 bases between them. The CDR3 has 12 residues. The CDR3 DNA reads TGCAGTGCTAGACAGGGGGGCGCGACCCAGTACTTC. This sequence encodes CSARQGGATQYF.

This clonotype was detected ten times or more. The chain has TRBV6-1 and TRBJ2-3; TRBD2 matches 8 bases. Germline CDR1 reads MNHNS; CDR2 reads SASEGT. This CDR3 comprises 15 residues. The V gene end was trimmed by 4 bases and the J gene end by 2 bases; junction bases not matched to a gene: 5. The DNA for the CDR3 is TGTGCCAGCAGTGTTATTAGCGGGAACACAGATACGCAGTATTTT. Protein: CASSVISGNTDTQYF.

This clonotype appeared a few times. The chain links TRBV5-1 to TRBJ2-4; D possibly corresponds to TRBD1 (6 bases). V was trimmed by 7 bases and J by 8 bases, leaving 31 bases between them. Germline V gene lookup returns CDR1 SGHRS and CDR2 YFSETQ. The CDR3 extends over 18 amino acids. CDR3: CASSSDPRLSDRSYIQYF. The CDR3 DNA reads TGCGCCAGCTCATCCGACCCCCGGCTTTCGGACAGATCGTACATTCAGTACTTC.

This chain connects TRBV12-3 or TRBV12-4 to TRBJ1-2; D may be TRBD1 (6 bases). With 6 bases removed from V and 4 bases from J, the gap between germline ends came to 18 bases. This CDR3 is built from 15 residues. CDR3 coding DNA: TGTGCCAGCAGCCTTCTGGCAGGGGATACCTATGGCTACACCTTC. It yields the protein CASSLLAGDTYGYTF.

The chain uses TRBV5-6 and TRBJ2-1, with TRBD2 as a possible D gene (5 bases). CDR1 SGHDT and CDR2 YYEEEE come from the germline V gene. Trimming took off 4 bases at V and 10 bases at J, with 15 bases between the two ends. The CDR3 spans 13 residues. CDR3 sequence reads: CASSLYAGPEQFF. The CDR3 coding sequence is TGTGCCAGCAGCCTTTATGCGGGCCCAGAGCAGTTCTTC.

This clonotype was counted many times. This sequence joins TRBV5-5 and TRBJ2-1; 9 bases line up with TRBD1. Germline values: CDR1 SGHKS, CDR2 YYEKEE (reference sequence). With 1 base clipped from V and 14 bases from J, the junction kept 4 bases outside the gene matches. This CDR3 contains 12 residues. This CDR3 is CASSLRDRVEFF. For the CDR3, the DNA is TGTGCCAGCAGCTTGAGGGACAGGGTTGAGTTCTTC.

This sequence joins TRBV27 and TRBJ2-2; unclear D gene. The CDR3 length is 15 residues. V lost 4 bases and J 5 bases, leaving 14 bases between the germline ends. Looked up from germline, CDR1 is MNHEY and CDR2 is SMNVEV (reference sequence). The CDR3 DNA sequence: TGTGCCAGCAGTTCGTTGCCACAAGGAACCGGGGAGCTGTTTTTT. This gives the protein CASSSLPQGTGELFF.